This T cell receptor (beta chain) was found in a study of cytotoxic CD8 clonotypes in ibrutinib-treated CLL. About the study: Of the patients, 11 were relapsed/refractory, some 15 treatment-naive and 17 to 18 IGHV unmutated.

In the case of this clone: Its cognate antigen is unknown.

With cryopreserved PBMCs as the source, 1.5 to 2 micrograms of genomic DNA went to TCR beta libraries. V gave up 4 bases and J gave up 6 bases; unmatched junction bases: 9. Germline loops: CDR1 SGHNT, CDR2 YYREEE (reference sequence). The CDR3 has 15 amino acids. Overall study results and limits: The study found public clonotypes uncommon, contracting or stable on treatment. Progressing patients had sampling times that differed from those of sustained-remission patients.

Sequencing used immunoSEQ multiplex PCR; TCRdb keeps in-frame clones, though not all of them. This sample has 85,000 or so clones; more than 75% occur once, and the top ten carry about 4.8%. This specimen was PBMCs, taken after 12 months of ibrutinib treatment. The origin of this receptor is a human donor with chronic lymphocytic leukemia. V usage is TRBV5-4 and J usage is TRBJ2-2; 7 nucleotides line up with TRBD2. DNA of the CDR3: TGTGCCAGCAGCGGAAGCGGGGTGGTCGCCGGGGAGCTGTTTTTT. Translated: CASSGSGVVAGELFF.